This T cell receptor (beta chain) comes out of a study of T cell clones after liver transplantation (dated by TCRdb to the late 2010s). For context, the study as a whole: ITN030ST, the source of the samples, was a randomized trial that attempted immunosuppression withdrawal within 2 years of liver transplantation. Subjects received no induction therapy and standard immunosuppression until randomization at 12-24 months post-transplant. Third party-reactive TCRbeta sequences from pre-transplant MLRs were also identified as an antigen-independent comparator for donor-reactive sequences. To count as tolerant, a recipient had to stay completely off immunosuppression for at least one year without liver enzymes climbing beyond twice the upper limit of normal. Three of the eight recipients were HCV-positive; the others were transplanted for non-autoimmune, non-viral indications. After a pre-transplant mixed lymphocyte reaction, TCRbeta sequencing was used to pinpoint donor-reactive T cell clones, which were subsequently tracked in post-transplant blood. Blood samples were collected pre-transplant, pre-randomization before withdrawal, and post-randomization after either full withdrawal or failed withdrawal. The studied cohort comprised 8 liver transplant recipients, 3 classified as tolerant and 5 as non-tolerant. The paper as a whole reports these results and caveats: In most of the 8 subjects, regardless of tolerance or HCV status, circulating donor-reactive CD4 TCRbeta sequences dropped significantly post-transplant. In two subjects, low numbers of available donor cells limited the measurable donor-reactive repertoire. When repertoire turnover was taken into account, detection of donor-reactive sequences was significantly reduced in 7 of 8 subjects for CD4 and in 8 of 8 subjects for CD8. Because no allograft tissue specimens were available, donor-reactive T cells may have migrated into the graft instead of being deleted. A greater decline was seen for donor-reactive sequences than for third party-reactive sequences, suggesting partial antigen-specific deletion unrelated to withdrawal success. The conclusions were preliminary, being limited by small, heterogeneous patient numbers and by non-standardized post-transplant time points.

Frozen genomic DNA underwent high-throughput TCRbeta CDR3 sequencing by immunoSEQ, including PCR amplification, mapping, bias correction and internal controls. The original methods were these. Productive rearrangements were retained, and unique TCRbeta sequences were defined by the CDR3 nucleotide sequence together with the V and J gene. Donor-reactive sequences required at least 5-fold expansion in CFSE-low cells versus unstimulated pre-transplant cells and at least 0.01% frequency. To ensure at least 90% detection power, minimum frequency thresholds were set for each subject based on that subject's lowest-template unstimulated sample. Repertoire turnover was measured by Jensen-Shannon divergence between the top 1000 TCRbeta sequences post- and pre-transplant. Two-sided Fisher's exact tests were used to test for changes in the detection of donor-reactive sequences. TCRdb provides this immuneACCESS table in a form limited to in-frame rearrangements. Some clones are lacking; in checked studies, under half of them reflect an unresolved V gene, and why the rest are absent is not known. The V and J calls and clone size come from that table; D and trimming were worked out from the DNA. The sample table records about 120,000 clones; 90% of these occur just once. The ten biggest clones cover 0.65% to 0.85% of the sample.

Unstimulated PBMCs, after thawing, were stained for CD3, CD4 and CD8 and then FACS-sorted into CD3+CD4+ and CD3+CD8+ populations. All 8 studied subjects were randomized to immunosuppression withdrawal. The Qiagen DNeasy Blood and Tissue Kit was used to isolate genomic DNA. V trim: 7 bases; J trim: 0 bases; unmatched bases: 14. Reading from cysteine to phenylalanine, the CDR3 counts 18 amino acids. The read is trimmed to its CDR3 DNA, 54 bases read in frame from base 1. CDR1 is given as SNHLY and CDR2 as FYNNEI, both from the germline V gene. As regards this clone: The clone's antigen remains unknown. Per-nucleotide qualities are absent, and no much larger clonotype sits a single base away.

This TCR was recovered from a human patient who received a liver transplant. In patients who had a transplant, some T cells may come from the graft donor. The sequence joins TRBV2 to TRBJ1-4; TRBD1 matches 7 bases in the middle. The material sequenced was CD4+ T cells from blood, taken 12 months after liver transplant. The DNA reads as follows: TGTGCCAGCATTTTAGACAGGGTACCTATTGCAACTAATGAAAAACTGTTTTTT. Its protein is CASILDRVPIATNEKLFF.